This TCR beta chain emerged from a study of blood T cell repertoires in COVID-19. Study in general: PBMCs, B-cell-depleted T cells, or T cells were the source of the cDNA or gDNA that made up the material.

Produced via immunoSEQ multiplex PCR; TCRdb's table is partial and in-frame only. The sample records about 220,000 clones, about 85% being singletons. In Seattle, patients joined the study during active infection and were tracked longitudinally. V was trimmed by 7 bases and J by 9 bases, leaving 10 bases between them. The CDR3 loop spans 11 amino acids. Germline loops: CDR1 SNHLY, CDR2 FYNNEI. This sequence originates from a woman aged 50 to 60 with COVID-19, enrolled during active disease. The sequenced material came from peripheral blood. The V call is TRBV2, the J call TRBJ2-1; no clear D. The CDR3 protein is CASIIEVEQFF. As DNA, the CDR3 is TGTGCCAGCATTATAGAAGTTGAGCAGTTCTTC.